Each of the 19 T cell receptor beta chains below was sequenced from the same sample in a study of OX40 agonist ivuxolimab in advanced cancers. Measured with immunoSEQ multiplex PCR; TCRdb has only the in-frame clones, and not every one. This table holds approximately 90,000 clones, 70% to 90% found once. The specimen comprised CD4+ or CD8+ T cells sorted from blood, sampled in a trial of the OX40 agonist ivuxolimab. The source is an adult with an advanced solid tumor such as melanoma, head and neck, liver or kidney cancer.

This chain links TRBV6-1 with TRBJ1-4; 7 nucleotides agree with TRBD1. Germline trimming cut 2 bases from V and 7 bases from J; bases unmatched to any gene: 1. This CDR3 is 13 amino acids long. Per germline, CDR1 MNHNS and CDR2 SASEGT. CDR3 sequence reads: CASSEQGGEKLFF. The CDR3 DNA reads TGTGCCAGCAGTGAACAGGGGGGTGAAAAACTGTTTTTT.

The chain joins TRBV9 to TRBJ2-7, with 8 bases aligning to TRBD1. This CDR3 has 17 amino acids. Per the germline V gene, CDR1 is SGDLS and CDR2 is YYNGEE. Trimming cost V 3 bases and J 3 bases; bases outside gene matches: 14. The CDR3 DNA is TGTGCCAGCAGCGCCGGGACAGGAGGGCCACAACACTACGAGCAGTACTTC. It translates to CASSAGTGGPQHYEQYF.

The rearrangement uses TRBV19 and TRBJ1-1; D possibly corresponds to TRBD1 (6 bases). The V gene lost 3 bases and the J gene lost 4 bases, with 12 bases spanning the gap. CDR3 length: 14 amino acids. Germline V CDR1 and CDR2: LNHDA, SQIVND (reference sequence). Written as DNA, the CDR3 is TGTGCCAGTAGTATCCCGAGGGGGAGCACTGAAGCTTTCTTT. Its protein product is CASSIPRGSTEAFF.

The chain is built from TRBV6-1 and TRBJ1-2, with TRBD1 matching over 9 bases. From germline, CDR1 is MNHNS and CDR2 SASEGT. The CDR3 runs to 13 residues. V was clipped by 8 bases and J by 6 bases; unmatched bases: 7. CDR3 loop: CASVWRDRDGYTF. DNA for the CDR3: TGTGCCAGCGTCTGGCGGGACAGGGATGGCTACACCTTC.

The J gene is TRBJ1-2, the V gene TRBV6-5; 8 bases are a match to TRBD1. V was clipped by 6 bases and J by 4 bases; unmatched bases: 7. This CDR3 has 14 amino acids. The germline gives CDR1 MNHEY, CDR2 SVGAGI. CDR3 region: CASSQTGGIYGYTF. In DNA form, the CDR3 reads TGTGCCAGCAGCCAAACAGGGGGTATCTATGGCTACACCTTC.

This chain connects TRBV5-1 to TRBJ2-4; TRBD1 might be the D (7 bases). The CDR3 covers 19 residues. Germline values: CDR1 SGHRS, CDR2 YFSETQ. V was clipped by 0 bases and J by 0 bases, with 19 bases between them. The DNA of the CDR3 is TGCGCCAGCAGCTTGGAAGGGGGGACAGACCAACTAGCCAAAAACATTCAGTACTTC. This codes for CASSLEGGTDQLAKNIQYF.

The chain couples TRBV7-3 to TRBJ2-3, with 7 nucleotides matching TRBD2. This CDR3 contains 16 residues. Germline values: CDR1 SGHTA, CDR2 FQGTGA. J lost 3 bases, V lost 5 bases, and 11 bases had no gene match. CDR3 nucleotide sequence: TGTGCCAGCAGCCCACCTAGGCAGGGACTAACAGATACGCAGTATTTT. Encoded protein: CASSPPRQGLTDTQYF.

The chain employs TRBV9 and TRBJ1-5; TRBD1 matches 8 bases. The CDR3 is made up of 16 amino acids. V shed 4 bases and J 1 base; nucleotides not matched to a gene: 7. Germline-derived CDR1 and CDR2 are SGDLS and YYNGEE. The CDR3 spells CASSSGGPGSNQPQHF. The CDR3 DNA reads as TGTGCCAGCAGCTCAGGGGGCCCAGGGAGCAATCAGCCCCAGCATTTT.

The chain has TRBV7-9 and TRBJ1-1, with D unresolved. Germline V gives CDR1 SEHNR, CDR2 FQNEAQ (reference sequence). The V end lost 3 bases, the J end lost 6 bases, and 11 bases lay between the germline ends. There are 13 residues in the CDR3. The CDR3 nucleotides are TGTGCCAGCAGCTTCACGGCGGACGCTGAAGCTTTCTTT. It codes for CASSFTADAEAFF.

The rearrangement joins TRBV6-5 to TRBJ2-7; D is uncertain. CDR1 and CDR2 (germline): MNHEY, SVGAGI. V was pared by 8 bases and J by 3 bases, with 8 bases between. This CDR3 region has 11 residues. The CDR3 here is CASSPLYEQYF. CDR3 in DNA: TGTGCCAGCTCGCCTCTCTACGAGCAGTACTTC.

The genes are TRBV5-4 and TRBJ2-1; 9 bases agree with TRBD2. In germline, CDR1 is SGHNT, CDR2 YYREEE (reference sequence). The J segment lost 2 bases and the V segment lost 2 bases, leaving 5 bases of the junction unmatched. The CDR3 is 16 residues long. The CDR3 DNA sequence: TGTGCCAGCAGCTTTAGCGGGGGCCTCCCCTACAATGAGCAGTTCTTC. Translated: CASSFSGGLPYNEQFF.

V gene TRBV9 combines with J gene TRBJ2-2; either TRBD1 or TRBD2 may supply D (6 bases each). CDR3 length: 19 amino acids. Per the germline V gene, CDR1 is SGDLS and CDR2 is YYNGEE. V lost 0 bases, J lost 3 bases, and 21 bases lay in between. CDR3 loop: CASSVELRTTRGYTGELFF. CDR3 coding DNA: TGTGCCAGCAGCGTAGAGCTCCGGACTACTAGGGGGTACACCGGGGAGCTGTTTTTT.

The chain combines TRBV5-4 with TRBJ2-1, with a weak D call TRBD1 (6 bases). This CDR3 has 16 residues. Germline assignment: CDR1 SGHNT and CDR2 YYREEE (reference sequence). V lost 4 bases and J 2 bases, leaving 16 bases between the germline ends. The chain's CDR3 is CASSPQGRPTYNEQFF. DNA of the CDR3: TGTGCCAGCAGCCCCCAGGGGCGTCCTACCTACAATGAGCAGTTCTTC.

V is TRBV2 and J is TRBJ2-7; no firm D call. Germline lookup yields CDR1 SNHLY and CDR2 FYNNEI. Trimming took 4 bases from V and 3 from J, leaving 7 bases between them. This CDR3 has 12 amino acids. In DNA form, the CDR3 reads TGTGCCAGCAGTGTCTCGGGCTACGAGCAGTACTTC. Translating it yields CASSVSGYEQYF.

This clone appeared once. V and J are TRBV6-1 and TRBJ2-7; D unclear. CDR1 is MNHNS and CDR2 is SASEGT in the germline V gene. The CDR3 sequence is 11 residues long. V lost 6 bases to trimming and J lost 2 bases, with 5 bases between them. CDR3: CASRATYEQYF. The CDR3, as DNA: TGTGCCAGCAGAGCGACCTACGAGCAGTACTTC.

V and J are TRBV7-9 and TRBJ1-2; D might be TRBD1 (6 bases). Germline CDR1 reads SEHNR; CDR2 reads FQNEAQ (reference sequence). The V end lost 5 bases, the J end lost 8 bases, and 12 bases lay between the germline ends. CDR3 length: 12 amino acids. CDR3 sequence (DNA): TGTGCCAGCAGCCAGGACAGCCAGGGCTACACCTTC. Its protein is CASSQDSQGYTF. The full variable domain, with the rest looked up from reference TRBV7-9 and TRBJ1-2, is DTGVSQNPRHKITKRGQNVTFRCDPISEHNRLYWYRQTLGQGPEFLTYFQNEAQLEKSRLLSDRFSAERPKGSFSTLEIQRTEQGDSAMYLCASSQDSQGYTFGSGTRLTVV.

This clone was seen a handful of times. CDR3 DNA: TGTGCCAGCAGAGGTACCGGCACAGGGGAGTCCTACGAGCAGTACTTC. It codes for CASRGTGTGESYEQYF. The chain couples TRBV27 to TRBJ2-7; 7 nucleotides line up with TRBD1. Germline CDR1 reads MNHEY; CDR2 reads SMNVEV (reference sequence). The CDR3 totals 16 residues. Losses at the gene ends were 6 bases for V and 1 base for J; bases not matched to a gene: 12.

This chain connects TRBV29-1 to TRBJ1-5; TRBD1 might be the D (6 bases). The CDR3 consists of 12 residues. From germline, CDR1 is SQVTM and CDR2 ANQGSEA. Between the trimmed V and J ends, which lost 7 bases and 2 bases, there was a span of 9 bases. The CDR3 DNA follows: TGCAGCGCCCGACAGGGCAATCAGCCCCAGCATTTT. Amino acid sequence: CSARQGNQPQHF.

The V and J genes are TRBV19 and TRBJ2-2; D gene uncertain. The V gene lost 6 bases and the J gene lost 3 bases, with 8 bases spanning the gap. The CDR3 spans 13 residues. Germline values: CDR1 LNHDA, CDR2 SQIVND (reference sequence). The CDR3 DNA reads as TGTGCCAGTAGCCCAACTTACACCGGGGAGCTGTTTTTT. This encodes CASSPTYTGELFF. Combining the CDR3 with reference TRBV19 and TRBJ2-2 gives the whole variable domain DGGITQSPKYLFRKEGQNVTLSCEQNLNHDAMYWYRQDPGQGLRLIYYSQIVNDFQKGDIAEGYSVSREKKESFPLTVTSAQKNPTAFYLCASSPTYTGELFFGEGSRLTVL.